This T cell receptor beta chain appears in the sequencing data of a study of CD4 T cells in relation to SARS-CoV-2 and coronaviruses. Unexposed donor CD4+ T cells date from about 2011-2018, before the COVID-19 pandemic. CD4+ T cells were isolated from the cells after about nine days of culture. The CDR3 has 17 amino acids. The germline V gene encodes CDR1 GTSNPN and CDR2 SVGIG (reference sequence). Deletions cut 2 bases from V and 0 bases from J, with 14 bases between. The table came from immunoSEQ multiplex PCR; TCRdb's copy has only in-frame clones and leaves some out. The top ten hold approximately 19% of the sample, which has more than 15,000 clones, approximately 82% seen once. As for this clone: Its antigen is not identified.

This chain connects TRBV30 to TRBJ2-6; D unresolved. This TCR was sampled from a human donor in good health. Sequenced: CD4+ T cells from PBMCs, cultured in vitro. CDR3 loop: CAWSKARYNSGANVLTF. Written as DNA, the CDR3 is TGTGCCTGGAGTAAGGCTAGGTACAACTCTGGGGCCAACGTCCTGACTTTC.